The 11 T cell receptor beta chains listed next were all sequenced from one sample in a study of blood T cell repertoires in COVID-19. Data came from immunoSEQ multiplex PCR; TCRdb stores just in-frame clones and leaves some out. The data contain a few hundred thousand clones, around 82% of them singletons. Sequencing was done on a sample of PBMCs or T cells enriched from blood (not recorded which). These receptors were obtained from a man aged 45-65 years who had recovered from COVID-19.

V and J are TRBV7-2 and TRBJ1-6; a weak D match, TRBD1 (5 bases). V lost 0 bases and J lost 0, with 12 bases in between. The CDR3 is made up of 18 amino acids. Germline V CDR1 and CDR2: SGHTA, FQGNSA. The CDR3 DNA reads TGTGCCAGCAGCTTAGCCCAGGGCGGGAGCTCCTATAATTCACCCCTCCACTTT. It encodes CASSLAQGGSSYNSPLHF.

The rearrangement links TRBV18 to TRBJ2-1; TRBD1 is a possible D gene (5 bases). In germline, CDR1 is KGHSH, CDR2 LQKENI. This CDR3 has 15 residues. Deletions cut 4 bases from V and 0 bases from J, with 10 bases between. The CDR3 reads CASSQGIPSYNEQFF. CDR3 in DNA: TGTGCCAGCTCACAGGGGATCCCCTCCTACAATGAGCAGTTCTTC.

This chain links TRBV7-8 with TRBJ2-1; TRBD2 matches at 8 bases. Trimming at V came to 1 base and at J to 3 bases, leaving 5 bases not matched to a gene. Per germline, CDR1 SGHVS and CDR2 FQNEAQ. This CDR3 is 16 amino acids long. CDR3 sequence: CASSLGTSSRYNEQFF. Written as DNA, the CDR3 is TGTGCCAGCAGCTTAGGGACTAGCTCCCGCTACAATGAGCAGTTCTTC.

This chain joins TRBV7-2 and TRBJ1-5; D gene uncertain. Germline CDR1 SGHTA, CDR2 FQGNSA. This CDR3 contains 15 residues. Trimming removed 3 bases at V and 5 bases at J, with 14 bases between. This CDR3 is CASSFSALSDQPQHF. The DNA of the CDR3 is TGTGCCAGCAGCTTTAGCGCCCTAAGCGATCAGCCCCAGCATTTT.

This clone turned up a few times. This rearrangement joins TRBV18 to TRBJ1-2, with unresolved D. The V gene lost 0 bases and the J gene lost 0 bases, with 8 bases spanning the gap. Germline V gene sequence: CDR1 KGHSH, CDR2 LQKENI. The CDR3 totals 15 residues. The CDR3 loop is CASSPPSRANYGYTF. CDR3 DNA sequence: TGTGCCAGCTCACCACCCTCCCGTGCTAACTATGGCTACACCTTC.

The rearrangement links TRBV6-1 to TRBJ1-4; 9 nucleotides line up with TRBD1. Germline loops: CDR1 MNHNS, CDR2 SASEGT. V trimming: 3 bases; J trimming: 8 bases; junction bases outside the gene matches: 7. This CDR3 contains 15 residues. CDR3 sequence reads: CASSDYGTGGEKLFF. CDR3 sequence (DNA): TGTGCCAGCAGTGATTATGGAACAGGGGGCGAAAAACTGTTTTTT.

The chain couples TRBV5-4 to TRBJ1-3, with a possible D match to TRBD1 (5 bases). Germline CDR1 reads SGHNT; CDR2 reads YYREEE (reference sequence). CDR3 length: 15 residues. The germline V and J ends were trimmed by 3 bases and 3 bases, with 13 bases remaining between them. The CDR3 DNA follows: TGTGCCAGCAGCTACGGGAGGGGCGATGGAAACACCATATATTTT. It specifies CASSYGRGDGNTIYF. Looking up the rest from reference TRBV5-4 and TRBJ1-3 gives the full variable domain: ETGVTQSPTHLIKTRGQQVTLRCSSQSGHNTVSWYQQALGQGPQFIFQYYREEENGRGNFPPRFSGLQFPNYSSELNVNALELDDSALYLCASSYGRGDGNTIYFGEGSWLTVV.

This clone was found once. The rearrangement joins TRBV5-1 to TRBJ2-7; TRBD2 aligns across 14 bases. CDR3 length: 14 residues. The ends lost 6 bases at V and 7 bases at J; junction bases unmatched: 6. Germline lookup yields CDR1 SGHRS and CDR2 YFSETQ. CDR3 nucleotides: TGCGCCAGCACGACTAGCGGGGGGGCTCAAGAGCAGTACTTC. Translation gives CASTTSGGAQEQYF.

The chain couples TRBV5-1 to TRBJ1-1; 9 bases align to TRBD1. This CDR3 contains 15 residues. Germline CDR1 is SGHRS and CDR2 is YFSETQ. The V gene end was trimmed by 4 bases and the J gene end by 6 bases; junction bases not matched to a gene: 10. The DNA of the CDR3 is TGCGCCAGCAGCGTACTCCCCGGGACAGGGTCTGAAGCTTTCTTT. This encodes CASSVLPGTGSEAFF.

This clone was observed a handful of times. The rearrangement joins TRBV2 to TRBJ2-7; the match to TRBD2 covers 9 bases. Trimming removed 4 bases from V and 2 bases from J; junction bases left unmatched: 6. The CDR3 loop spans 15 amino acids. Germline-derived CDR1 and CDR2 are SNHLY and FYNNEI. CDR3 sequence: CASSVTAGGAYEQYF. The CDR3 DNA reads TGTGCCAGCAGTGTGACGGCGGGGGGGGCCTACGAGCAGTACTTC. The entire variable domain, with the rest obtained from reference TRBV2 and TRBJ2-7, is as follows: EPEVTQTPSHQVTQMGQEVILRCVPISNHLYFYWYRQILGQKVEFLVSFYNNEISEKSEIFDDQFSVERPDGSNFTLKIRSTKLEDSAMYFCASSVTAGGAYEQYFGPGTRLTVT.

V usage is TRBV7-9 and J usage is TRBJ1-5; D is unresolved. The germline CDR1 and CDR2 sequences are SEHNR and FQNEAQ (reference sequence). The V gene lost 5 bases and the J gene lost 4 bases, with 12 bases spanning the gap. This CDR3 region has 14 residues. In DNA, the CDR3 is TGTGCCAGCAGCCTGACGGGAGCAAATCAGCCCCAGCATTTT. This encodes CASSLTGANQPQHF.